Shown below are 31 T cell receptor beta chains from a single sample sequenced in a study of cytomegalovirus exposure and HLA in healthy donors. Vbeta (60) and Jbeta (13) primers were used in the PCR. Assay used: immunoSEQ multiplex PCR; TCRdb lists only in-frame clones, some missing. The data show about 200,000 clones, 65% to 80% seen once. Material for sequencing was PBMCs. The origin of the receptors is a man aged 50 to 59 in good health and CMV-seronegative.

The chain employs TRBV13 and TRBJ2-5; D call uncertain. The J call may be faulty, since TRBJ2-7 better matches the DNA end. Per the germline V gene, CDR1 is PRHDT and CDR2 is FYEKMQ (reference sequence). This CDR3 region has 12 residues. CDR3: CASSFALYEQYF. CDR3 bases: TGTGCCAGCAGCTTTGCACTCTACGAGCAGTACTTC.

V and J are TRBV4-1 and TRBJ1-3, with D maybe TRBD1 (5 bases). The CDR3 sequence is 18 residues long. The germline gives CDR1 MGHRA, CDR2 YSYEKL. The V end was cut by 4 bases, the J end by 0 bases, with 19 bases between. CDR3 protein: CASSPGGGSLPSGNTIYF. CDR3 in DNA: TGCGCCAGCAGCCCCGGGGGTGGGAGTCTACCCTCTGGAAACACCATATATTTT.

This chain joins TRBV9 and TRBJ2-6; no clear D. V was pared by 5 bases and J by 13 bases, with 10 bases between. The germline CDR1 and CDR2 sequences are SGDLS and YYNGEE. CDR3 length: 11 residues. The CDR3 protein is CASSSLEVLTF. As DNA, the CDR3 is TGTGCCAGCAGTTCCCTGGAGGTCCTGACTTTC.

The chain links TRBV30 to TRBJ1-2; no firm D call. The V and J ends lost 3 bases and 8 bases respectively, with 13 bases between them. Germline CDR1 and CDR2: GTSNPN and SVGIG (reference sequence). The CDR3 runs 12 residues. CDR3 loop: CAWSQVYLGYTF. The CDR3 region has the DNA TGTGCCTGGAGCCAGGTCTATCTGGGCTACACCTTC.

CDR3 nucleotides: TGTGCCAGCAGTTCCCCGGGGGGAGGCAATCAGCCCCAGCATTTT. It specifies CASSSPGGGNQPQHF. This chain joins TRBV27 and TRBJ1-5; TRBD1 might be the D (5 bases). V gave up 4 bases and J gave up 2 bases, with 12 bases separating them. In germline, CDR1 is MNHEY, CDR2 SMNVEV (reference sequence). The CDR3 length is 15 residues.

The J gene is TRBJ2-2, the V gene TRBV6-6, with D maybe TRBD2 (5 bases). The germline gives CDR1 MNHNY, CDR2 SVGAGI (reference sequence). V shed 7 bases and J shed 2 bases, with 8 bases lying between them. The CDR3 contains 13 residues. CDR3 DNA sequence: TGTGCCAGCACGGGATTCAACACCGGGGAGCTGTTTTTT. It is translated as CASTGFNTGELFF.

The V call is TRBV7-3, the J call TRBJ1-5, with 10 bases matching TRBD1. CDR1 SGHTA and CDR2 FQGTGA come from the germline V gene. With 5 bases clipped from V and 2 bases from J, the junction kept 9 bases outside the gene matches. The CDR3 spans 17 residues. The CDR3 bases are TGTGCCAGCAGCCGGGACAGGGGCGGTAGGGGCAATCAGCCCCAGCATTTT. Its translation is CASSRDRGGRGNQPQHF.

The V call is TRBV28, the J call TRBJ2-7, with TRBD2 matching 15 bases. This CDR3 has 16 residues. Trimming at V came to 4 bases and at J to 3 bases, leaving 4 bases not matched to a gene. Looked up from germline, CDR1 is MDHEN and CDR2 is SYDVKM. The CDR3 reads CASSSPGLAGGYEQYF. The CDR3 DNA is TGTGCCAGCAGTTCTCCGGGACTAGCGGGGGGCTACGAGCAGTACTTC. Drawing the rest from reference TRBV28 and TRBJ2-7, the complete variable domain is DVKVTQSSRYLVKRTGEKVFLECVQDMDHENMFWYRQDPGLGLRLIYFSYDVKMKEKGDIPEGYSVSREKKERFSLILESASTNQTSMYLCASSSPGLAGGYEQYFGPGTRLTVT.

This sequence joins TRBV19 and TRBJ1-5; D remains ambiguous. Trimming cost V 0 bases and J 4 bases, with 10 bases left between them. Germline loops: CDR1 LNHDA, CDR2 SQIVND (reference sequence). The CDR3 extends over 15 amino acids. CDR3 region: CASSIDLPRNQPQHF. The CDR3 bases are TGTGCCAGTAGTATAGATCTGCCGCGAAATCAGCCCCAGCATTTT. Combining the CDR3 with reference TRBV19 and TRBJ1-5 gives the whole variable domain DGGITQSPKYLFRKEGQNVTLSCEQNLNHDAMYWYRQDPGQGLRLIYYSQIVNDFQKGDIAEGYSVSREKKESFPLTVTSAQKNPTAFYLCASSIDLPRNQPQHFGDGTRLSIL.

This chain joins TRBV4-2 and TRBJ2-7; 10 bases are a match to TRBD2. CDR3 length: 16 amino acids. J gave up 6 bases and V 10 bases, and 18 bases lay outside the gene matches. Germline V CDR1 and CDR2: LGHNA, YNFKEQ. The CDR3 loop reads CATRASGGGPEGEQYF. The CDR3 DNA is TGTGCCACCCGGGCTAGCGGGGGTGGGCCTGAGGGCGAGCAGTACTTC.

The chain carries TRBV28 and TRBJ2-5; 9 bases map to TRBD1. The V and J ends lost 5 bases and 1 base, in that order; junction bases with no gene match: 14. This CDR3 comprises 18 residues. Germline V gives CDR1 MDHEN, CDR2 SYDVKM. The CDR3 reads CASSLNEQGQGPQETQYF. The CDR3 DNA sequence: TGTGCCAGCAGTCTGAACGAACAAGGACAGGGGCCCCAAGAGACCCAGTACTTC.

The rearrangement uses TRBV9 and TRBJ2-7, with D unclear. V shed 0 bases and J shed 1 base, with 8 bases lying between them. CDR1 and CDR2 (germline): SGDLS, YYNGEE. The CDR3 consists of 14 residues. CDR3 coding DNA: TGTGCCAGCAGCGTAGGTAGCAGATCCTACGAGCAGTACTTC. It encodes CASSVGSRSYEQYF.

The CDR3 sequence is CASSAWALAGGDEQYF. The CDR3 DNA follows: TGTGCCAGCAGCGCCTGGGCCCTAGCGGGAGGGGACGAGCAGTACTTC. This chain links TRBV9 with TRBJ2-5, with 12 positions matching TRBD2. The end of the DNA is better explained by TRBJ2-7, so the J call may be wrong. The CDR3 length is 16 residues. Germline V gene sequence: CDR1 SGDLS, CDR2 YYNGEE.

The V and J genes are TRBV9 and TRBJ2-7, with 10 bases lining up with TRBD2. Losses at the gene ends were 6 bases for V and 1 base for J; bases not matched to a gene: 7. From germline, CDR1 is SGDLS and CDR2 YYNGEE. This CDR3 has 15 residues. CDR3 coding DNA: TGTGCCAGCATCCCTAGCGGGAGAGGTTCCTACGAGCAGTACTTC. Translated: CASIPSGRGSYEQYF.

The J gene is TRBJ2-7, the V gene TRBV28; D remains unclear. Trimming removed 3 bases from V and 2 bases from J, with 8 bases in between. Germline values: CDR1 MDHEN, CDR2 SYDVKM. There are 13 residues in the CDR3. CDR3 loop: CASSFRVPYEQYF. In nucleotides, the CDR3 is TGTGCCAGCAGTTTCCGGGTTCCCTACGAGCAGTACTTC.

The genes are TRBV7-3 and TRBJ1-2; tentatively, D is TRBD1 (6 bases). Trimming left V 0 bases short and J 4 bases short, with 12 bases between. Germline loops: CDR1 SGHTA, CDR2 FQGTGA. This CDR3 contains 15 residues. The CDR3 nucleotides read TGTGCCAGCAGCTTAACCGCAGGGGCCGTCTATGGCTACACCTTC. This encodes CASSLTAGAVYGYTF. Variable domain in full (rest from reference TRBV7-3 and TRBJ1-2): GAGVSQTPSNKVTEKGKYVELRCDPISGHTALYWYRQSLGQGPEFLIYFQGTGAADDSGLPNDRFFAVRPEGSVSTLKIQRTERGDSAVYLCASSLTAGAVYGYTFGSGTRLTVV.

There are a few counts of this clone. The chain employs TRBV15 and TRBJ1-3; no clear D gene. Between the trimmed V and J ends, which lost 0 bases and 4 bases, there was a span of 7 bases. This CDR3 contains 14 residues. Germline V gives CDR1 LNHNV, CDR2 YYDKDF (reference sequence). The chain's CDR3 is CATSRDRGGNTIYF. The CDR3 DNA sequence: TGTGCCACCAGCAGAGATCGAGGCGGAAACACCATATATTTT.

The chain is built from TRBV5-1 and TRBJ2-3, with D perhaps TRBD2 (5 bases). The CDR3 runs 14 residues. Germline-derived CDR1 and CDR2 are SGHRS and YFSETQ. V dropped 4 bases and J dropped 2 bases, with 11 bases sitting between them. The CDR3 DNA sequence: TGCGCCAGCAGCCACAGCGGAAACACAGATACGCAGTATTTT. It yields the protein CASSHSGNTDTQYF. Looking up the rest from reference TRBV5-1 and TRBJ2-3 gives the full variable domain: KAGVTQTPRYLIKTRGQQVTLSCSPISGHRSVSWYQQTPGQGLQFLFEYFSETQRNKGNFPGRFSGRQFSNSRSEMNVSTLELGDSALYLCASSHSGNTDTQYFGPGTRLTVL.

This chain joins TRBV20-1 and TRBJ1-3; possible D gene TRBD1, 5 bases. Trimming removed 0 bases from V and 9 bases from J, with 6 bases in between. This CDR3 is built from 11 residues. Germline V gene sequence: CDR1 DFQATT, CDR2 SNEGSKA (reference sequence). CDR3 DNA sequence: TGCAGTGCTAGAGATCAGGGCACCATATATTTT. Amino acid sequence: CSARDQGTIYF.

This chain uses TRBV28 with TRBJ2-2; D is ambiguous. There are 13 residues in the CDR3. V lost 6 bases and J lost 0, with 5 bases in between. Germline V gene data show CDR1 as MDHEN and CDR2 as SYDVKM. The CDR3 coding sequence is TGTGCCAGCAGACTAACGAACACCGGGGAGCTGTTTTTT. The encoded protein is CASRLTNTGELFF.

The chain uses TRBV6-6 and TRBJ1-1; TRBD1 matches at 8 bases. The CDR3 runs 13 residues. V lost 10 bases to trimming and J lost 5 bases; unmatched junction nucleotides: 9. Germline loops: CDR1 MNHNY, CDR2 SVGAGI (reference sequence). CDR3 residues: CATSTGAVTEAFF. DNA for the CDR3: TGTGCCACCTCGACAGGGGCGGTGACTGAAGCTTTCTTT.

The genes are TRBV28 and TRBJ1-1; D gene ambiguous. V lost 7 bases, J lost 8 bases, and 14 bases lay in between. Germline assignment: CDR1 MDHEN and CDR2 SYDVKM. This CDR3 contains 12 residues. In nucleotides, the CDR3 is TGTGCCAGCACTGATCGCCAGCGAGAAGCTTTCTTT. This gives the protein CASTDRQREAFF.

The chain has TRBV6-5 and TRBJ1-2, with D unclear. Germline V gene data show CDR1 as MNHEY and CDR2 as SVGAGI. V lost 4 bases, J lost 7 bases, and 13 bases lay in between. The CDR3 consists of 13 residues. CDR3 in DNA: TGTGCCAGCAGTTTAAGCCCTCGACTTGGCTACACCTTC. This translates into CASSLSPRLGYTF.

This rearrangement joins TRBV5-1 to TRBJ1-1; 7 nucleotides align to TRBD1. CDR3 length: 14 amino acids. J was trimmed by 5 bases and V by 2 bases; bases with no gene match: 6. The germline CDR1 and CDR2 sequences are SGHRS and YFSETQ. Written as DNA, the CDR3 is TGCGCCAGCAGCTTTACAGGGGCGGGGACTGAAGCTTTCTTT. Its protein product is CASSFTGAGTEAFF.

The chain links TRBV2 to TRBJ1-3; D is undetermined. CDR1 and CDR2 from the germline V gene are SNHLY and FYNNEI. Trimming took 4 bases from V and 3 from J, leaving 7 bases between them. The CDR3 is made up of 13 amino acids. CDR3 sequence: CASSGGIGNTIYF. The CDR3, as DNA: TGTGCCAGCAGTGGAGGGATTGGAAACACCATATATTTT.

V and J are TRBV28 and TRBJ1-5, with 10 bases aligning to TRBD1. V gave up 3 bases and J gave up 4 bases; unmatched junction bases: 12. There are 18 residues in the CDR3. Germline V lookup: CDR1 MDHEN, CDR2 SYDVKM. The CDR3 DNA follows: TGTGCCAGCAGTTTCTTACCCGGGACAGGGGTTTTGAATCAGCCCCAGCATTTT. Protein product: CASSFLPGTGVLNQPQHF.

The chain has TRBV4-1 and TRBJ1-1; TRBD1 matches at 7 bases. With V trimmed by 5 bases and J by 1 base, 4 bases remained unmatched. This CDR3 comprises 14 residues. From germline, CDR1 is MGHRA and CDR2 YSYEKL. CDR3 sequence: CASSAGTENTEAFF. As DNA, the CDR3 is TGCGCCAGCAGCGCCGGGACAGAGAACACTGAAGCTTTCTTT.

The J gene is TRBJ2-5, the V gene TRBV15, with no clear D. Near its end, the DNA agrees better with TRBJ2-7, so the J call may be wrong. This CDR3 has 18 residues. Germline-derived CDR1 and CDR2 are LNHNV and YYDKDF (reference sequence). The CDR3: CATSRETQRARSSYEQYF. CDR3 sequence (DNA): TGTGCCACCAGCAGAGAAACTCAGCGAGCGAGAAGCTCCTACGAGCAGTACTTC.

The chain has TRBV28 and TRBJ2-4; 7 bases map to TRBD2. With 3 bases clipped from V and 3 bases from J, the junction kept 14 bases outside the gene matches. Germline lookup yields CDR1 MDHEN and CDR2 SYDVKM. The CDR3 contains 18 residues. Written as DNA, the CDR3 is TGTGCCAGCAGTTTGGGGCGGGAGTGGGAGGTGGGCAAAAACATTCAGTACTTC. Translated, it gives CASSLGREWEVGKNIQYF. Full variable domain (missing parts from reference TRBV28 and TRBJ2-4): DVKVTQSSRYLVKRTGEKVFLECVQDMDHENMFWYRQDPGLGLRLIYFSYDVKMKEKGDIPEGYSVSREKKERFSLILESASTNQTSMYLCASSLGREWEVGKNIQYFGAGTRLSVL.

The chain couples TRBV6-1 to TRBJ2-3; 7 nucleotides agree with TRBD2. Unmatched junction bases numbered 12, after V lost 8 bases and J lost 4 bases. Germline values: CDR1 MNHNS, CDR2 SASEGT. This CDR3 spans 15 amino acids. The CDR3, as DNA: TGTGCCAGCGCGGCCGGACTAGTACGACCAGATACGCAGTATTTT. Encoded protein: CASAAGLVRPDTQYF.

J is TRBJ1-5 and V is TRBV18; a weak D match, TRBD1 (6 bases). This CDR3 is 16 amino acids long. V lost 4 bases and J 2 bases, leaving 15 bases between the germline ends. The germline V gene encodes CDR1 KGHSH and CDR2 LQKENI. The CDR3 coding sequence is TGTGCCAGCTCACGTACAGGGTCATCGGGCAATCAGCCCCAGCATTTT. As protein: CASSRTGSSGNQPQHF.